The 24 T cell receptor beta chains below were found in one sample sequenced in a study of blood T cell repertoires in COVID-19. Sequencing was performed with immunoSEQ multiplex PCR; in TCRdb, only in-frame clones are kept and a portion is missing. The sample has some 300,000 clones, approximately 88% seen once. The sequenced sample consisted of peripheral blood. Source of these receptors: a woman aged 25 to 39 who had recovered from COVID-19.

The rearrangement uses TRBV25-1 and TRBJ1-1; possibly TRBD1 for D (5 bases). Germline V gene lookup returns CDR1 MGHDK and CDR2 SYGVNS. V dropped 4 bases and J dropped 6 bases, with 9 bases sitting between them. The CDR3 consists of 12 residues. The CDR3 protein is CASSGGHAEAFF. Written as DNA, the CDR3 is TGTGCCAGCAGTGGCGGACACGCTGAAGCTTTCTTT.

This clone turned up a few times. This chain connects TRBV7-3 to TRBJ2-1; TRBD2 aligns across 8 bases. This CDR3 comprises 15 residues. Germline V gene sequence: CDR1 SGHTA, CDR2 FQGTGA. After removal of 2 bases from V and 5 bases from J, the junction contained 5 bases not matched to a gene. CDR3 amino acids: CASSLVAGLNNEQFF. The CDR3, as DNA: TGTGCCAGCAGCTTAGTAGCGGGGTTGAACAATGAGCAGTTCTTC. Supplemented by reference TRBV7-3 and TRBJ2-1, the full variable domain reads GAGVSQTPSNKVTEKGKYVELRCDPISGHTALYWYRQSLGQGPEFLIYFQGTGAADDSGLPNDRFFAVRPEGSVSTLKIQRTERGDSAVYLCASSLVAGLNNEQFFGPGTRLTVL.

This chain links TRBV7-6 with TRBJ2-1, with TRBD2 matching over 9 bases. Unmatched junction bases numbered 9, after V lost 4 bases and J lost 5 bases. The CDR3 covers 16 residues. CDR1 is SGHVS, CDR2 FNYEAQ, per germline. For the CDR3, the DNA is TGTGCCAGCAGCTCTGCAATTCGACTAGCGGACAATGAGCAGTTCTTC. It translates to CASSSAIRLADNEQFF.

The J gene is TRBJ1-1, the V gene TRBV5-1; TRBD1 agrees at 8 bases. V shed 4 bases and J 4 bases; nucleotides not matched to a gene: 6. The CDR3 is 14 residues long. Germline values: CDR1 SGHRS, CDR2 YFSETQ. The CDR3 reads CASSTGTGGTEAFF. DNA of the CDR3: TGCGCCAGCAGCACAGGCACAGGGGGCACTGAAGCTTTCTTT.

The V call is TRBV5-4, the J call TRBJ2-1, with D uncertain. The CDR3 is 14 residues long. Looked up from germline, CDR1 is SGHNT and CDR2 is YYREEE (reference sequence). V shed 1 base and J shed 2 bases, with 7 bases lying between them. CDR3 amino acids: CASSLTATYNEQFF. CDR3 nucleotides: TGTGCCAGCAGCTTGACTGCTACCTACAATGAGCAGTTCTTC.

The chain couples TRBV7-9 to TRBJ1-2; weak D call: TRBD1 (5 bases). This CDR3 contains 14 residues. Germline V gives CDR1 SEHNR, CDR2 FQNEAQ (reference sequence). Between the trimmed V and J ends, which lost 1 base and 1 base, there was a span of 7 bases. CDR3: CASSLVGVNYGYTF. The CDR3 DNA is TGTGCCAGCAGCTTAGTAGGGGTTAACTATGGCTACACCTTC.

The chain employs TRBV15 and TRBJ2-5, with D uncertain. Trimming left V 0 bases short and J 1 base short, with 9 bases between. CDR1 is LNHNV, CDR2 YYDKDF, per germline (reference sequence). There are 15 residues in the CDR3. The CDR3 DNA sequence: TGTGCCACCAGCAGAGATCTAGGCTCCCAAGAGACCCAGTACTTC. Its protein product is CATSRDLGSQETQYF.

The chain employs TRBV10-3 and TRBJ1-4; possibly TRBD1 for D (6 bases). CDR3 length equals 13 residues. CDR1 is ENHRY, CDR2 SYGVKD, per germline. V lost 6 bases and J lost 6, with 11 bases in between. For the CDR3, the DNA is TGTGCCATCAGGTCAGGGGCGCATGAAAAACTGTTTTTT. Translated, it gives CAIRSGAHEKLFF.

Regarding this clone: Within the sample, other DNA sequences also encode this same CDR3. The V and J genes are TRBV29-1 and TRBJ2-5, with D perhaps matching TRBD1 (6 bases). CDR1 and CDR2 (germline): SQVTM, ANQGSEA. The CDR3 loop spans 13 amino acids. Deletions cut 3 bases from V and 4 bases from J, with 12 bases between. The CDR3 sequence is CSVDPRGVETQYF. In DNA form, the CDR3 reads TGCAGCGTTGATCCCAGGGGCGTAGAGACCCAGTACTTC.

This clone was detected once. The CDR3 region is CATSRNWGLAGIQRETQYF. The CDR3, as DNA: TGTGCCACCAGTAGAAACTGGGGACTAGCGGGGATTCAAAGAGAGACCCAGTACTTC. The rearrangement uses TRBV15 and TRBJ2-5, with 13 bases aligning to TRBD2. Trimming removed 6 bases from V and 4 bases from J; junction bases left unmatched: 17. The germline V gene encodes CDR1 LNHNV and CDR2 YYDKDF (reference sequence). This CDR3 has 19 residues.

This chain connects TRBV19 to TRBJ1-2; 7 positions agree with TRBD1. There are 12 residues in the CDR3. V shed 5 bases, J shed 7 bases, and the junction held 4 bases outside the gene matches. In germline, CDR1 is LNHDA, CDR2 SQIVND (reference sequence). Here the CDR3 reads CASSPQGVGYTF. CDR3 sequence (DNA): TGTGCCAGTAGTCCGCAGGGGGTTGGCTACACCTTC.

The chain joins TRBV12-3 or TRBV12-4 to TRBJ2-5; 8 bases are shared with TRBD1. The CDR3 is made up of 13 amino acids. The V gene end was trimmed by 5 bases and the J gene end by 4 bases; junction bases not matched to a gene: 3. DNA of the CDR3: TGTGCCAGCAGTAAGACAGGGGTAGAGACCCAGTACTTC. This codes for CASSKTGVETQYF.

The chain combines TRBV6-6 with TRBJ1-5; tentative D call: TRBD1 (6 bases). The V gene lost 7 bases and the J gene lost 6 bases, with 19 bases spanning the gap. This CDR3 spans 15 amino acids. CDR1 is MNHNY, CDR2 SVGAGI, per germline (reference sequence). CDR3 loop: CASTNPHRGSQPQHF. CDR3 nucleotide sequence: TGTGCCAGCACCAACCCCCATAGGGGGAGTCAGCCCCAGCATTTT.

The CDR3 here is CASTRANTGELFF. CDR3 in DNA: TGTGCCAGCACCCGGGCGAACACCGGGGAGCTGTTTTTT. This chain connects TRBV12-3 or TRBV12-4 to TRBJ2-2, with D unclear. With 7 bases removed from V and 0 bases from J, the gap between germline ends came to 6 bases. The CDR3 has 13 residues.

The chain joins TRBV19 to TRBJ1-4; a possible D gene is TRBD1 (5 bases). V dropped 6 bases and J dropped 6 bases, with 17 bases sitting between them. Germline V gene sequence: CDR1 LNHDA, CDR2 SQIVND (reference sequence). The length of the CDR3 is 15 residues. The CDR3 spells CASSGSGGGYEKLFF. CDR3 coding DNA: TGTGCCAGTAGCGGGAGCGGGGGAGGTTATGAAAAACTGTTTTTT.

The chain joins TRBV7-2 to TRBJ1-5; D uncertain. Per germline, CDR1 SGHTA and CDR2 FQGNSA. V was trimmed by 5 bases and J by 4 bases, leaving 6 bases between them. This CDR3 has 12 amino acids. The CDR3 loop reads CASSTQNQPQHF. The CDR3 bases are TGTGCCAGCAGCACTCAAAATCAGCCCCAGCATTTT.

This sequence joins TRBV11-2 and TRBJ2-3, with no clear D. Trimming stripped 0 bases from V and 2 bases from J, with 9 bases between. This CDR3 spans 15 amino acids. Germline CDR1 reads SGHAT; CDR2 reads FQNNGV. The CDR3 spells CASSLDQLYTDTQYF. CDR3 bases: TGTGCCAGCAGCTTAGATCAACTTTACACAGATACGCAGTATTTT.

As for this clone: The sample contains more than one DNA sequence encoding this CDR3. This rearrangement joins TRBV30 to TRBJ1-3; no firm D call. The CDR3 length is 12 residues. CDR1 and CDR2 from the germline V gene are GTSNPN and SVGIG (reference sequence). V lost 3 bases, J lost 15 bases, and 18 bases lay in between. The CDR3 DNA reads TGTGCCTGGAGCGTACTTTTTCAGGTTCCATATTTT. Translated: CAWSVLFQVPYF.

The chain is built from TRBV4-1 and TRBJ2-7, with D possibly matching TRBD2 (5 bases). CDR1 and CDR2 from the germline V gene are MGHRA and YSYEKL. CDR3 length: 15 amino acids. Trimming left V 0 bases short and J 1 base short, with 10 bases between. The CDR3 nucleotides are TGCGCCAGCAGCCAAGAGCCCCGGACTTCCTACGAGCAGTACTTC. Protein: CASSQEPRTSYEQYF.

V is TRBV19 and J is TRBJ1-2, with a possible D match to TRBD1 (5 bases). Trimming pared 5 bases from V and 0 bases from J, leaving 16 bases between. The germline gives CDR1 LNHDA, CDR2 SQIVND (reference sequence). This CDR3 region has 16 residues. The CDR3, as DNA: TGTGCCAGTAGTGCAGAAAAGACAGTTTCTAACTATGGCTACACCTTC. It encodes CASSAEKTVSNYGYTF.

This clone occurred once. V usage is TRBV28 and J usage is TRBJ1-2, with 8 bases lining up with TRBD1. Germline V gene sequence: CDR1 MDHEN, CDR2 SYDVKM. The CDR3 has 13 amino acids. With 3 bases clipped from V and 8 bases from J, the junction kept 5 bases outside the gene matches. The DNA of the CDR3 is TGTGCCAGCAGTTTGCAGGGGGCACGCGGCTACACCTTC. It translates to CASSLQGARGYTF.

The gene calls are TRBV6-6 and TRBJ2-5; TRBD2 agrees at 12 bases. This CDR3 has 17 residues. The ends lost 5 bases at V and 6 bases at J; junction bases unmatched: 13. Looked up from germline, CDR1 is MNHNY and CDR2 is SVGAGI (reference sequence). CDR3 bases: TGTGCCAGCAGTCTCCTAGCGGGGGGGCAGGGCACACAGACCCAGTACTTC. Translation: CASSLLAGGQGTQTQYF.

This chain links TRBV25-1 with TRBJ2-3; 7 nucleotides match TRBD2. The CDR3 covers 13 residues. Losses at the gene ends were 8 bases for V and 3 bases for J; bases not matched to a gene: 5. CDR1 is MGHDK, CDR2 SYGVNS, per germline. CDR3 protein: CASGSGSTDTQYF. The CDR3 DNA reads as TGTGCCAGCGGTAGCGGGTCGACAGATACGCAGTATTTT.

V usage is TRBV5-6 and J usage is TRBJ1-2; D perhaps matches TRBD1 (6 bases). This CDR3 comprises 13 residues. Germline loops: CDR1 SGHDT, CDR2 YYEEEE. The V and J ends lost 4 bases and 2 bases respectively, with 9 bases between them. This CDR3 is CASSRDTNYGYTF. The CDR3, as DNA: TGTGCCAGCAGCCGGGACACCAACTATGGCTACACCTTC.